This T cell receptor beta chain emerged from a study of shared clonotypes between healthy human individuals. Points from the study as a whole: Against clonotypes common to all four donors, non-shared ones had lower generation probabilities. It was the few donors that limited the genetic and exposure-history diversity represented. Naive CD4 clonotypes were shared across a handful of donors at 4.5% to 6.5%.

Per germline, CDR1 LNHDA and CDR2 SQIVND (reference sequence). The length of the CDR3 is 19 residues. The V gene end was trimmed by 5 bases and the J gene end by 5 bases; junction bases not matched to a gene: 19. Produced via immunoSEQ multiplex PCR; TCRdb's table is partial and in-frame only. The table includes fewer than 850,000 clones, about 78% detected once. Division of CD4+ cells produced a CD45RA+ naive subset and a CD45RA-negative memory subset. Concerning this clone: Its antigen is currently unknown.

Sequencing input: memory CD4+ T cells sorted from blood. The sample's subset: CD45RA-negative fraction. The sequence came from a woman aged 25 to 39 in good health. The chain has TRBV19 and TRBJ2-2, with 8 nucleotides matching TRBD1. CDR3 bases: TGTGCCAGTAGTCCCACGACAGGGGTGTCGGGAGCCCGAACCGGGGAGCTGTTTTTT. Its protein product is CASSPTTGVSGARTGELFF.